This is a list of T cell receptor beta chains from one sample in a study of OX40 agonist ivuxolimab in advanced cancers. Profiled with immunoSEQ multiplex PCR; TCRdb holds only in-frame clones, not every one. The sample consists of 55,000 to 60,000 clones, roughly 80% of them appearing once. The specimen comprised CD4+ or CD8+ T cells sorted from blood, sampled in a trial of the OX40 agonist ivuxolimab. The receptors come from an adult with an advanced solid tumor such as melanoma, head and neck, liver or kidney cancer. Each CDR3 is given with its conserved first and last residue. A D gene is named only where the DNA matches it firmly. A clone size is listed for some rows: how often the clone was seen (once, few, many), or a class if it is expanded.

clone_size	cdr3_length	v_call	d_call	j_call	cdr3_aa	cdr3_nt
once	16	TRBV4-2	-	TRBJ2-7	CASSSPLAALDYEQYF	TGTGCCAGCAGCTCCCCCCTGGCCGCGCTGGACTACGAGCAGTACTTC
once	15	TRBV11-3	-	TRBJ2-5	CASSSRWLGAETQYF	TGTGCCAGCAGCTCCCGATGGTTGGGGGCAGAGACCCAGTACTTC
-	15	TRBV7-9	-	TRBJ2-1	CASSSLRVAFNEQFF	TGTGCCAGCAGCTCCCTGCGTGTGGCTTTCAATGAGCAGTTCTTC
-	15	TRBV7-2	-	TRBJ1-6	CASSPVGAYNSPLHF	TGTGCCAGCAGCCCAGTGGGGGCCTATAATTCACCCCTCCACTTT
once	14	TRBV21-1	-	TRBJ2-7	CASSKWSASYEQYF	TGTGCCAGCAGCAAATGGAGCGCTTCCTACGAGCAGTACTTC
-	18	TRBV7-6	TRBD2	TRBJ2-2	CASRKSSKAGVNTGELFF	TGTGCCAGCAGGAAATCCTCTAAAGCGGGGGTGAACACCGGGGAGCTGTTTTTT
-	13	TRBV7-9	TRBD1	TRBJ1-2	CASSSRDRVGYTF	TGTGCCAGCAGCTCCCGAGACAGGGTTGGCTACACCTTC
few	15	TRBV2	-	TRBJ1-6	CASSAPPRTRSPLHF	TGTGCCAGCAGTGCTCCCCCCAGGACGAGGTCACCCCTCCACTTT
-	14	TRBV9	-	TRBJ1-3	CASSVAGTGNTIYF	TGTGCCAGCAGCGTAGCGGGGACTGGAAACACCATATATTTT
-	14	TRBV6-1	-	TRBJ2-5	CASRKDRLGETQYF	TGTGCCAGCAGAAAAGACAGGCTTGGGGAGACCCAGTACTTC
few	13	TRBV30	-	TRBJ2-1	CAGSGVAYNEQFF	TGTGCCGGGAGCGGTGTGGCCTACAATGAGCAGTTCTTC
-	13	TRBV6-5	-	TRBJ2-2	CASSSLRAGELFF	TGTGCCAGCAGTTCCCTGAGGGCCGGGGAGCTGTTTTTT
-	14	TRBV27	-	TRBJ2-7	CASSPIRGGNEQYF	TGTGCCAGCAGCCCCATCCGGGGCGGGAACGAGCAGTACTTC
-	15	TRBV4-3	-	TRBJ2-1	CASSQWVLHYNEQFF	TGCGCCAGCAGCCAATGGGTCCTGCACTACAATGAGCAGTTCTTC
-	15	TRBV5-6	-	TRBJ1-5	CASSLFQGSHQPQHF	TGTGCCAGCAGCTTGTTCCAGGGGAGCCATCAGCCCCAGCATTTT
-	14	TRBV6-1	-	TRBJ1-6	CASRSQKGYSPLHF	TGTGCCAGCAGATCACAGAAGGGCTATTCACCCCTCCACTTT
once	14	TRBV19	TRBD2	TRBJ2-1	CASRRSGRKDEQFF	TGTGCCAGCCGGAGGAGCGGGAGGAAGGATGAGCAGTTCTTC
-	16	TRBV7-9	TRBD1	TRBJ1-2	CASSRQGPRGSYGYTF	TGTGCCAGCAGCCGACAGGGGCCCCGTGGAAGCTATGGCTACACCTTC
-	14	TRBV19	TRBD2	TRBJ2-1	CASSGLAGPGEQFF	TGTGCCAGTAGCGGACTAGCGGGGCCCGGAGAGCAGTTCTTC
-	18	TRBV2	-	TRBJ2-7	CASSIPPTALLPRYEQYF	TGTGCCAGCAGTATCCCCCCCACGGCCCTTCTCCCTCGTTATGAGCAGTACTTC
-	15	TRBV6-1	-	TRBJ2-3	CASTLFPSGTDTQYF	TGTGCCAGCACCCTCTTCCCTAGCGGCACAGATACGCAGTATTTT
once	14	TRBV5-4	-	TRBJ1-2	CASSVGPLSYGYTF	TGTGCCAGCAGCGTGGGACCGCTTTCCTATGGCTACACCTTC
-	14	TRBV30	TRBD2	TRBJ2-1	CAWRLGLGLFEQFF	TGTGCCTGGAGATTGGGACTAGGTCTGTTCGAGCAGTTCTTC
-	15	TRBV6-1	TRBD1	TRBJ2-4	CASSPFGQGKNIQYF	TGTGCCAGCAGCCCCTTCGGACAGGGAAAAAACATTCAGTACTTC
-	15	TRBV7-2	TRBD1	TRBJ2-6	CASSLVGTGGYVLTF	TGTGCCAGCAGCTTAGTGGGGACAGGGGGCTACGTCCTGACTTTC
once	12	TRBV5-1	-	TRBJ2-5	CASRGDGETQYF	TGCGCCAGCAGGGGCGATGGAGAGACCCAGTACTTC
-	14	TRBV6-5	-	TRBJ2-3	CASSYPGGTDTQYF	TGTGCCAGCAGTTACCCGGGGGGCACAGATACGCAGTATTTT
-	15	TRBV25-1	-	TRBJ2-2	CASSEFRGDTGELFF	TGTGCCAGCAGTGAGTTCAGGGGGGACACCGGGGAGCTGTTTTTT
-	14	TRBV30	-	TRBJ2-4	CAWTTNTRGNIQYF	TGTGCCTGGACCACTAACACTCGGGGAAACATTCAGTACTTC
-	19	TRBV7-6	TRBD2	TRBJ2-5	CASSLLERLAGLGQETQYF	TGTGCCAGCAGCTTACTGGAGCGACTAGCGGGCTTGGGGCAAGAGACCCAGTACTTC
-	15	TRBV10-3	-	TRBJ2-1	CAISDTGPRDNEQFF	TGTGCCATCAGTGACACAGGCCCGAGGGACAATGAGCAGTTCTTC
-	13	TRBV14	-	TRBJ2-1	CASGGLYNNEQFF	TGTGCCAGCGGGGGACTGTACAACAATGAGCAGTTCTTC
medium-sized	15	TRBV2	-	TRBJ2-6	CASSESFPGANVLTF	TGTGCCAGCAGTGAAAGTTTTCCTGGGGCCAACGTCCTGACTTTC
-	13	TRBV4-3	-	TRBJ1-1	CASSQDWDTEAFF	TGCGCCAGCAGCCAAGACTGGGACACTGAAGCTTTCTTT
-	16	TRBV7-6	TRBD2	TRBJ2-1	CASSPTASGKVIEQFF	TGTGCCAGCAGCCCTACGGCTAGCGGGAAAGTCATTGAGCAGTTCTTC
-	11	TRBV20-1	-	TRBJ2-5	CSPIGGKTQYF	TGCAGTCCAATAGGCGGGAAGACCCAGTACTTC
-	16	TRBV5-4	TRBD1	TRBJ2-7	CASSPNTGTGRYEQYF	TGTGCCAGCAGCCCCAACACCGGGACAGGTCGCTACGAGCAGTACTTC
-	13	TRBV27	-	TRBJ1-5	CASSPSSNQPQHF	TGTGCCAGCAGTCCGAGTAGCAATCAGCCCCAGCATTTT
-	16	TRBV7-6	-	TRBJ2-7	CASSLEAGRAPREQYF	TGTGCCAGCAGCTTAGAAGCAGGCAGAGCGCCTCGGGAGCAGTACTTC
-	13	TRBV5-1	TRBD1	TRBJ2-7	CASSSTTGAEQYF	TGCGCCAGCAGTTCCACCACAGGGGCCGAGCAGTACTTC
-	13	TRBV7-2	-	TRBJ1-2	CASSFGRIYGYTF	TGTGCCAGCAGCTTTGGCAGGATATATGGCTACACCTTC
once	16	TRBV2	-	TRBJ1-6	CASSEVRGPRNSPLHF	TGTGCCAGCAGTGAAGTTCGGGGACCTAGAAATTCACCCCTCCACTTT
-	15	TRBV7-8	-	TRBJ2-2	CASSLAGYYTGELFF	TGTGCCAGCAGCTTAGCGGGTTATTACACCGGGGAGCTGTTTTTT
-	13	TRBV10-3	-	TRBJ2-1	CAIGGTIGNEQFF	TGTGCCATCGGTGGAACTATTGGGAATGAGCAGTTCTTC